This entry lists 18 T cell receptor beta chains sequenced from one sample in a study of radiation and T cells in renal cell carcinoma. This sample's time point: baseline pretreatment blood. The treatment is: 15 Gy SBRT to primary tumor, nephrectomy 4 weeks later. Sequencing used immunoSEQ multiplex PCR; TCRdb keeps in-frame clones, though not all of them. Found here are 120,000 to 150,000 clones, about 88% of them singletons; the top ten hold around 4%. The starting material was blood, obtained from a patient whose treatment included radiotherapy and nephrectomy. The source is an older woman with renal cell carcinoma.

This clone has just one count. This chain uses TRBV7-2 with TRBJ2-1; 10 bases are shared with TRBD2. The CDR3 totals 18 residues. Germline V CDR1 and CDR2: SGHTA, FQGNSA. J lost 5 bases, V lost 5 bases, and 15 bases had no gene match. The CDR3 sequence: CASSKLAGNPSFHNEQFF. The CDR3 bases are TGTGCCAGCAGCAAACTAGCGGGGAACCCCAGTTTCCACAATGAGCAGTTCTTC.

The chain combines TRBV27 with TRBJ1-4; no clear D. V was trimmed by 6 bases and J by 5 bases, leaving 19 bases between them. This CDR3 region has 16 residues. Per the germline V gene, CDR1 is MNHEY and CDR2 is SMNVEV (reference sequence). CDR3 loop: CASRSFARVRNEKLFF. The CDR3 region has the DNA TGTGCCAGCAGATCCTTCGCCCGGGTCCGCAATGAAAAACTGTTTTTT.

V gene TRBV14 combines with J gene TRBJ2-3; TRBD2 might be the D (6 bases). This CDR3 region has 17 residues. Trimming took off 1 base at V and 3 bases at J, with 17 bases between the two ends. Germline CDR1 reads SGHDN; CDR2 reads FVKESK. The CDR3 bases are TGTGCCAGCAGCCAAGGGGTTGTTGCGGGATTGACAGATACGCAGTATTTT. Translating it yields CASSQGVVAGLTDTQYF.

A few counts support this clone. V is TRBV27 and J is TRBJ1-1; the match to TRBD1 covers 7 bases. The CDR3 runs to 11 residues. Germline CDR1 MNHEY, CDR2 SMNVEV (reference sequence). V lost 5 bases to trimming and J lost 9 bases; unmatched junction nucleotides: 3. The CDR3 sequence: CASSDRVKAFF. The CDR3, as DNA: TGTGCCAGCAGTGACAGGGTCAAAGCTTTCTTT.

The V gene is TRBV23-1, the J gene TRBJ1-4; D is uncertain. TRBV23-1 is an ORF for which the function is uncertain. V lost 7 bases, J lost 3 bases, and 6 bases lay in between. The CDR3 totals 12 residues. The CDR3 spells CASTEANEKLFF. In DNA, the CDR3 is TGCGCCAGCACCGAAGCTAATGAAAAACTGTTTTTT.

DNA for the CDR3: TGCGCCAGCAGCCCTACTAGCGGGGGTTACAATGAGCAGTTCTTC. Protein product: CASSPTSGGYNEQFF. V and J are TRBV4-1 and TRBJ2-1, with 11 nucleotides matching TRBD2. Trimming took 4 bases from V and 4 from J; bases not matched to a gene: 3. The germline gives CDR1 MGHRA, CDR2 YSYEKL. The CDR3 contains 15 residues.

The V call is TRBV7-2, the J call TRBJ2-3; 7 bases agree with TRBD2. The trim removed 7 bases at V and 0 bases at J, leaving 7 bases unmatched. This CDR3 has 15 residues. The germline CDR1 and CDR2 sequences are SGHTA and FQGNSA. The CDR3 loop reads CASTPGGRSTDTQYF. CDR3 nucleotides: TGTGCCAGCACCCCGGGAGGCAGAAGCACAGATACGCAGTATTTT. Full variable domain (remainder filled in from reference TRBV7-2 and TRBJ2-3): GAGVSQSPSNKVTEKGKDVELRCDPISGHTALYWYRQSLGQGLEFLIYFQGNSAPDKSGLPSDRFSAERTGGSVSTLTIQRTQQEDSAVYLCASTPGGRSTDTQYFGPGTRLTVL.

V and J are TRBV9 and TRBJ2-2, with 8 bases that match TRBD2. Per the germline V gene, CDR1 is SGDLS and CDR2 is YYNGEE. This CDR3 is built from 17 residues. The V and J ends lost 7 bases and 2 bases, in that order; junction bases with no gene match: 13. CDR3 nucleotide sequence: TGTGCCAGCTCCTCCCGCAGCGGGGGATATAACACCGGGGAGCTGTTTTTT. Its protein is CASSSRSGGYNTGELFF. Based on the CDR3 plus reference TRBV9 and TRBJ2-2, the full variable domain is DSGVTQTPKHLITATGQRVTLRCSPRSGDLSVYWYQQSLDQGLQFLIQYYNGEERAKGNILERFSAQQFPDLHSELNLSSLELGDSALYFCASSSRSGGYNTGELFFGEGSRLTVL.

This chain connects TRBV19 to TRBJ1-6; weak D call: TRBD1 (6 bases). Between the trimmed V and J ends, which lost 5 bases and 6 bases, there was a span of 11 bases. Germline values: CDR1 LNHDA, CDR2 SQIVND (reference sequence). The CDR3 contains 14 residues. The DNA for the CDR3 is TGTGCCAGTAGTTACAGGGAAAGTAATTCACCCCTCCACTTT. Translation: CASSYRESNSPLHF.

This chain joins TRBV6-4 and TRBJ1-1; 7 nucleotides align to TRBD1. The CDR3 runs 14 residues. Germline values: CDR1 MRHNA, CDR2 SNTAGT. V shed 7 bases, J shed 6 bases, and the junction held 11 bases outside the gene matches. In nucleotides, the CDR3 is TGTGCCAGCAAAAAAGACAGGGCAGGGGCTGAAGCTTTCTTT. Translation: CASKKDRAGAEAFF.

J is TRBJ2-1 and V is TRBV19, with a possible D match to TRBD2 (5 bases). CDR1 and CDR2 (germline): LNHDA, SQIVND (reference sequence). The V and J ends lost 0 bases and 0 bases respectively, with 9 bases between them. CDR3 size: 16 residues. CDR3: CASSIDPGSSYNEQFF. The CDR3 nucleotides read TGTGCCAGTAGTATAGATCCGGGGAGCTCCTACAATGAGCAGTTCTTC.

The V and J genes are TRBV27 and TRBJ1-1; no definite D call. The V gene lost 4 bases and the J gene lost 0 bases, with 9 bases spanning the gap. Germline V CDR1 and CDR2: MNHEY, SMNVEV (reference sequence). The CDR3 is made up of 14 amino acids. The DNA of the CDR3 is TGTGCCAGCAGTTCCCGACGGCTGAACACTGAAGCTTTCTTT. This translates into CASSSRRLNTEAFF.

This rearrangement joins TRBV5-4 to TRBJ2-1, with 7 bases aligning to TRBD2. Germline V lookup: CDR1 SGHNT, CDR2 YYREEE (reference sequence). CDR3 length: 14 amino acids. The J segment lost 1 base and the V segment lost 6 bases, leaving 4 bases of the junction unmatched. As DNA, the CDR3 is TGTGCCAGCACCCCGGGGGGATCCTACAATGAGCAGTTCTTC. Encoded protein: CASTPGGSYNEQFF.

The chain links TRBV9 to TRBJ2-3; the D gene is possibly TRBD2 (5 bases). V was pared by 1 base and J by 2 bases, with 17 bases between. Germline lookup yields CDR1 SGDLS and CDR2 YYNGEE. CDR3 size: 17 residues. Here the CDR3 reads CASSVPHGLDSTDTQYF. The CDR3 DNA reads as TGTGCCAGCAGCGTACCCCACGGACTGGATTCCACAGATACGCAGTATTTT.

Written as DNA, the CDR3 is TGTGCCAGCAGCTTCCGACGGGAGAACACCGGGGAGCTGTTTTTT. It is translated as CASSFRRENTGELFF. J is TRBJ2-2 and V is TRBV7-2, with D possibly being TRBD2 (5 bases). The germline CDR1 and CDR2 sequences are SGHTA and FQGNSA. The CDR3 consists of 15 residues. The V gene lost 3 bases and the J gene lost 1 base, with 9 bases spanning the gap.

The chain carries TRBV6-6 and TRBJ2-3; 12 positions match TRBD2. Germline V CDR1 and CDR2: MNHNY, SVGAGI (reference sequence). The CDR3 length is 16 residues. Losses at the gene ends were 11 bases for V and 1 base for J; bases not matched to a gene: 10. CDR3 nucleotide sequence: TGTGCCTCGGGGCTAGCGGGGGGGCCTGGCACAGATACGCAGTATTTT. Its protein product is CASGLAGGPGTDTQYF.

The V and J genes are TRBV28 and TRBJ1-5, with D possibly being TRBD1 (5 bases). The CDR3 sequence is 17 residues long. Trimming cost V 2 bases and J 0 bases, with 14 bases left between them. The germline V gene has CDR1 MDHEN and CDR2 SYDVKM. The CDR3 region is CASSLRQGRHSNQPQHF. The CDR3 DNA reads TGTGCCAGCAGTTTAAGGCAGGGACGTCATAGCAATCAGCCCCAGCATTTT. The full variable domain, with the rest looked up from reference TRBV28 and TRBJ1-5, is DVKVTQSSRYLVKRTGEKVFLECVQDMDHENMFWYRQDPGLGLRLIYFSYDVKMKEKGDIPEGYSVSREKKERFSLILESASTNQTSMYLCASSLRQGRHSNQPQHFGDGTRLSIL.

The chain joins TRBV4-3 to TRBJ2-7; TRBD1 is a possible D gene (6 bases). The CDR3 is made up of 14 amino acids. Per germline, CDR1 LGHNA and CDR2 YSLEER. Between the trimmed V and J ends, which lost 0 bases and 5 bases, there was a span of 11 bases. In DNA, the CDR3 is TGCGCCAGCAGCCAAGAAGGGGGAGTTGACGAGCAGTACTTC. This codes for CASSQEGGVDEQYF.